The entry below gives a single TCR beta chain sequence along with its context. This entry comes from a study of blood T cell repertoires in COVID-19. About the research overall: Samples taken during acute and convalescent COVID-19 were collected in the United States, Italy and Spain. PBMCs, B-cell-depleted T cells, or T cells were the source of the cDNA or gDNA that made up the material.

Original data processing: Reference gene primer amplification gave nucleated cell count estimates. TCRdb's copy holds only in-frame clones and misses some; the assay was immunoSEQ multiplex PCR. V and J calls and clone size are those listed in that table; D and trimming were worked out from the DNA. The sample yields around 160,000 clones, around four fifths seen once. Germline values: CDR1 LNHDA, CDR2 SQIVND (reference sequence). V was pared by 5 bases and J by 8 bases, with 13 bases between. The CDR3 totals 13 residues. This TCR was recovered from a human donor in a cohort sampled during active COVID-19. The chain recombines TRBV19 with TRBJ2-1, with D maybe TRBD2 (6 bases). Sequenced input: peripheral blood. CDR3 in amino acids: CASSSPGVDEQFF. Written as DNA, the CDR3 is TGTGCCAGTAGTTCTCCGGGGGTTGATGAGCAGTTCTTC.